This is a list of T cell receptor beta chains from one sample in a study of T cell changes during pregnancy in multiple sclerosis. Method: immunoSEQ multiplex PCR; TCRdb's copy keeps in-frame clones and lacks some. The repertoire has more than 65,000 clones, 75% to 95% of them found once; the top ten carry 2% to 2.5%. This specimen consisted of peripheral blood, obtained in the first trimester of pregnancy. Every receptor here comes from a female donor with multiple sclerosis, enrolled in a pregnancy study. Both conserved end residues are part of each CDR3.

v_gene,j_gene,CDR3aa
TRBV9,TRBJ2-7,CASSPGGRAYEQYF
TRBV28,TRBJ1-1,CASSPRQGTGTEAFF
TRBV5-1,TRBJ2-1,CASSFRLFQYSYNEQFF
TRBV5-1,TRBJ2-2,CASSLGRSLNTGELFF
TRBV27,TRBJ1-1,CASSLSAGRGTEAFF
TRBV6-5,TRBJ2-5,CASSYSTAGGQETQYF
TRBV19,TRBJ1-2,CASTPGRVYGYTF
TRBV6-1,TRBJ1-2,CASSASQGNYGYTF
TRBV6-1,TRBJ2-1,CASSEFWVASGGTPYNEQFF
TRBV19,TRBJ1-2,CASSFRDSLTYGYTF
TRBV27,TRBJ1-1,CASSSTQGAPEAFF
TRBV6-5,TRBJ2-7,CASRRGQGYEQYF
TRBV23-1,TRBJ2-1,CASSQSPDGTGAYNEQFF
TRBV5-1,TRBJ2-1,CASSDGTRHNNEQFF
TRBV6-1,TRBJ2-2,CASRGLAGNTGELFF
TRBV28,TRBJ1-3,CASFDRSGNTIYF